This record concerns one T cell receptor (beta chain) sequence. Its specificity is not known. The germline gives CDR1 SGDLS, CDR2 YYNGEE. V lost 4 bases, J lost 5 bases, and 8 bases lay in between. The CDR3 totals 12 residues. This entry is derived from a study of siplizumab effects on memory and regulatory T cells. Broader study findings: Among mappable alloreactive CD4+ clones, the Treg-derived fraction averaged approximately 69% with siplizumab versus less than 35% in controls. Greater diversity than memory cells seemed evident in naive T cells, which also appeared to be major alloresponse contributors. Naive or memory phenotype was unassignable for roughly 75-95% of proliferating CD4+ or CD8+ clones. Alloreactive sequences traceable to unstimulated CD4+ memory cells declined significantly under siplizumab.

Profiled with immunoSEQ multiplex PCR; TCRdb holds only in-frame clones, not every one. The sample holds some 96,000 clones, about 94% seen once. The sample taken for sequencing was non-Treg CD4+ T cells sorted from blood. This sequence joins TRBV9 and TRBJ2-3, with D hard to call. This clonotype was sampled from a human donor in good health. The CDR3 region has the DNA TGTGCCAGCAGCCCCCGGGTAGATACGCAGTATTTT. Amino acid sequence: CASSPRVDTQYF. Using reference TRBV9 and TRBJ2-3 for the parts outside the CDR3, the full variable domain is DSGVTQTPKHLITATGQRVTLRCSPRSGDLSVYWYQQSLDQGLQFLIQYYNGEERAKGNILERFSAQQFPDLHSELNLSSLELGDSALYFCASSPRVDTQYFGPGTRLTVL.